The 25 T cell receptor beta chains presented below share a single source sample, sequenced in a study of shared clonotypes between healthy human individuals. Sequenced by immunoSEQ multiplex PCR; TCRdb stores in-frame clones only, minus some. The sample contains a few million clones, about 94% of which appear only once. The sequencing input was naive CD4+ T cells sorted from blood. Subset specified: CD45RA+ positively selected. The receptors derive from a man aged 18 to 30 in good health.

In its sample, this clone was seen once. The chain has TRBV4-1 and TRBJ1-2, with TRBD1 identical over 8 bases. The CDR3 runs to 20 residues. V shed 0 bases, J shed 0 bases, and the junction held 15 bases outside the gene matches. Germline V gives CDR1 MGHRA, CDR2 YSYEKL. CDR3 sequence (DNA): TGCGCCAGCAGCCAAGATCGGTGGGACAGGATGTTCGGGGCTAACTATGGCTACACCTTC. The encoded protein is CASSQDRWDRMFGANYGYTF.

This clone was detected once. This sequence joins TRBV28 and TRBJ2-5; TRBD2 aligns across 8 bases. V gave up 7 bases and J gave up 2 bases; unmatched junction bases: 0. Germline CDR1 reads MDHEN; CDR2 reads SYDVKM. This CDR3 has 12 residues. The CDR3 region has the DNA TGTGCCAGCACTAGCGGGCAAGAGACCCAGTACTTC. As protein: CASTSGQETQYF.

This clone was detected only once. The J gene is TRBJ1-1, the V gene TRBV6-1; D is possibly TRBD1 (5 bases). CDR3 size: 15 residues. Trimming pared 4 bases from V and 2 bases from J, leaving 14 bases between. Germline-derived CDR1 and CDR2 are MNHNS and SASEGT. DNA of the CDR3: TGTGCCAGCAGTGTGCAGGGATACCTTAACACTGAAGCTTTCTTT. Translated: CASSVQGYLNTEAFF.

The V gene is TRBV10-3, the J gene TRBJ2-2; TRBD2 might be the D (5 bases). This CDR3 comprises 14 residues. V was cut by 3 bases and J by 7 bases, with 12 bases left in between. The V gene's germline CDR1 is ENHRY and CDR2 SYGVKD. The CDR3 here is CAISDAPGNGELFF. In DNA, the CDR3 is TGTGCCATCAGTGACGCCCCGGGGAACGGGGAGCTGTTTTTT.

V and J are TRBV27 and TRBJ2-7, with 8 bases lining up with TRBD1. Germline CDR1 and CDR2: MNHEY and SMNVEV (reference sequence). This CDR3 comprises 15 residues. Trimming removed 4 bases from V and 4 bases from J; junction bases left unmatched: 9. CDR3 sequence reads: CASSSQARGRYEQYF. The DNA of the CDR3 is TGTGCCAGCAGTTCACAAGCCAGGGGGCGTTACGAGCAGTACTTC.

The V gene is TRBV7-2, the J gene TRBJ1-5; 7 nucleotides align to TRBD1. This CDR3 is 15 amino acids long. The germline V gene has CDR1 SGHTA and CDR2 FQGNSA. V gave up 1 base and J gave up 0 bases; unmatched junction bases: 0. CDR3 amino acids: CASSLEGASNQPQHF. The CDR3 region has the DNA TGTGCCAGCAGCTTAGAGGGGGCTAGCAATCAGCCCCAGCATTTT. Combining the CDR3 with reference TRBV7-2 and TRBJ1-5 gives the whole variable domain GAGVSQSPSNKVTEKGKDVELRCDPISGHTALYWYRQSLGQGLEFLIYFQGNSAPDKSGLPSDRFSAERTGGSVSTLTIQRTQQEDSAVYLCASSLEGASNQPQHFGDGTRLSIL.

The sample holds one count of this clone. This chain connects TRBV27 to TRBJ1-6; D remains unclear. This CDR3 spans 14 amino acids. The germline CDR1 and CDR2 sequences are MNHEY and SMNVEV (reference sequence). With 6 bases removed from V and 4 bases from J, the gap between germline ends came to 10 bases. CDR3 residues: CASSSLGYNSPLHF. DNA for the CDR3: TGTGCCAGCAGCTCCCTGGGGTATAATTCACCCCTCCACTTT.

This chain uses TRBV28 with TRBJ2-3; 7 bases match TRBD2. CDR1 MDHEN and CDR2 SYDVKM come from the germline V gene. The CDR3 has 15 amino acids. With V trimmed by 3 bases and J by 0 bases, 3 bases remained unmatched. The chain's CDR3 is CASSLLAGSTDTQYF. The CDR3, as DNA: TGTGCCAGCAGTTTGTTAGCGGGTAGCACAGATACGCAGTATTTT.

The rearrangement joins TRBV23-1 to TRBJ2-1, with 14 bases fitting TRBD2. TRBV23-1 is annotated as an ORF whose role is uncertain. The CDR3 consists of 17 residues. Germline trimming cut 6 bases from V and 0 bases from J; bases unmatched to any gene: 4. The CDR3 loop is CASRGLAGDSSYNEQFF. The CDR3 region has the DNA TGCGCCAGCAGGGGACTAGCGGGAGATAGCTCCTACAATGAGCAGTTCTTC.

The gene calls are TRBV18 and TRBJ2-2; 10 nucleotides align to TRBD2. The germline V gene has CDR1 KGHSH and CDR2 LQKENI. CDR3 length: 19 amino acids. Germline trimming cut 4 bases from V and 5 bases from J; bases unmatched to any gene: 16. CDR3 coding DNA: TGTGCCAGCTCACGACGAGCTAGCGGGAGAATAAAACCGACCGGGGAGCTGTTTTTT. The encoded protein is CASSRRASGRIKPTGELFF. The full variable domain, in which reference TRBV18 and TRBJ2-2 provide the parts outside the CDR3, is NAGVMQNPRHLVRRRGQEARLRCSPMKGHSHVYWYRQLPEEGLKFMVYLQKENIIDESGMPKERFSAEFPKEGPSILRIQQVVRGDSAAYFCASSRRASGRIKPTGELFFGEGSRLTVL.

The V gene is TRBV5-4, the J gene TRBJ1-3, with TRBD1 identical over 9 bases. Losses at the gene ends were 0 bases for V and 8 bases for J; bases not matched to a gene: 6. The CDR3 sequence is 15 residues long. From germline, CDR1 is SGHNT and CDR2 YYREEE (reference sequence). As DNA, the CDR3 is TGTGCCAGCAGCTTGGAAGCCGGACAGGGGCACACCATATATTTT. This encodes CASSLEAGQGHTIYF.

This clone was seen once. The chain carries TRBV5-1 and TRBJ1-1, with 7 bases identical to TRBD1. Germline CDR1 and CDR2: SGHRS and YFSETQ. The CDR3 has 15 residues. Losses at the gene ends were 3 bases for V and 1 base for J; bases not matched to a gene: 6. The CDR3 here is CASSYDRQGNTEAFF. CDR3 nucleotide sequence: TGCGCCAGCAGCTATGATCGACAGGGGAACACTGAAGCTTTCTTT.

The chain uses TRBV6-1 and TRBJ1-2; 7 bases are shared with TRBD1. Germline V gives CDR1 MNHNS, CDR2 SASEGT. The CDR3 runs 15 residues. The trim removed 7 bases at V and 0 bases at J, leaving 8 bases unmatched. The CDR3 DNA follows: TGTGCCAGCAACTCTCCAGACAGGGCTAACTATGGCTACACCTTC. It codes for CASNSPDRANYGYTF.

This rearrangement joins TRBV11-3 to TRBJ2-2; 11 bases agree with TRBD2. Germline CDR1 and CDR2: SGHNT and YENEEA. The ends lost 5 bases at V and 4 bases at J; junction bases unmatched: 15. CDR3 length: 19 residues. The CDR3 region has the DNA TGTGCCAGCAGCGATGGGGCCCCCTCTAGCGGGAGGTCCACCGGGGAGCTGTTTTTT. Protein product: CASSDGAPSSGRSTGELFF. The whole variable domain, filled in from reference TRBV11-3 and TRBJ2-2, reads EAGVVQSPRYKIIEKKQPVAFWCNPISGHNTLYWYLQNLGQGPELLIRYENEEAVDDSQLPKDRFSAERLKGVDSTLKIQPAELGDSAVYLCASSDGAPSSGRSTGELFFGEGSRLTVL.

The chain couples TRBV15 to TRBJ2-3; D is possibly TRBD2 (6 bases). Germline V gene sequence: CDR1 LNHNV, CDR2 YYDKDF (reference sequence). V was trimmed by 1 base and J by 1 base, leaving 12 bases between them. CDR3 size: 16 residues. The CDR3 region is CATSRGLGGGTDTQYF. As DNA, the CDR3 is TGTGCCACCAGCAGAGGGCTGGGAGGTGGCACAGATACGCAGTATTTT.

As regards this clone: Other DNA variants within this sample encode the same CDR3. The genes are TRBV9 and TRBJ2-3; unclear D gene. Germline V gene data show CDR1 as SGDLS and CDR2 as YYNGEE. The germline V and J ends were trimmed by 3 bases and 0 bases, with 8 bases remaining between them. CDR3 length: 14 amino acids. This chain's CDR3 is CASSATDSTDTQYF. The DNA of the CDR3 is TGTGCCAGCAGCGCGACTGATAGCACAGATACGCAGTATTTT.

This sequence joins TRBV30 and TRBJ1-5; the match to TRBD1 covers 10 bases. With 3 bases clipped from V and 4 bases from J, the junction kept 3 bases outside the gene matches. The germline V gene has CDR1 GTSNPN and CDR2 SVGIG (reference sequence). The CDR3 spans 14 residues. CDR3 nucleotide sequence: TGTGCCTGGAGACCGGGACAGGGGAATCAGCCCCAGCATTTT. This gives the protein CAWRPGQGNQPQHF.

The V and J genes are TRBV5-4 and TRBJ2-3; 12 positions match TRBD2. CDR1 SGHNT and CDR2 YYREEE come from the germline V gene (reference sequence). The CDR3 is 16 residues long. Unmatched junction bases numbered 6, after V lost 3 bases and J lost 4 bases. CDR3 protein: CASSSWTSGEADTQYF. DNA for the CDR3: TGTGCCAGCAGCTCTTGGACTAGCGGGGAGGCAGATACGCAGTATTTT.

The J gene is TRBJ2-5, the V gene TRBV2; 10 bases are shared with TRBD2. V was pared by 7 bases and J by 2 bases, with 4 bases of the junction left unmatched. The CDR3 is 14 amino acids. Germline V gene data show CDR1 as SNHLY and CDR2 as FYNNEI. The CDR3 DNA reads as TGTGCCAGCAATAGCGGGGGGCCACAAGAGACCCAGTACTTC. It codes for CASNSGGPQETQYF.

This clone was observed once. The V call is TRBV10-2, the J call TRBJ1-2; 8 bases are shared with TRBD1. The CDR3 extends over 16 amino acids. CDR1 and CDR2 from the germline V gene are WSHSY and SAAADI. The V gene end was trimmed by 6 bases and the J gene end by 0 bases; junction bases not matched to a gene: 9. The chain's CDR3 is CASSAGQGVTNYGYTF. The CDR3 region has the DNA TGCGCCAGCAGCGCTGGACAGGGTGTAACTAACTATGGCTACACCTTC.

The chain joins TRBV5-1 to TRBJ1-5, with D perhaps matching TRBD1 (5 bases). CDR1 and CDR2 from the germline V gene are SGHRS and YFSETQ. The CDR3 has 14 amino acids. Trimming removed 0 bases at V and 7 bases at J, with 11 bases between. CDR3 sequence (DNA): TGCGCCAGCAGCTTGGGGGACTTTGCCCAGCCCCAGCATTTT. It translates to CASSLGDFAQPQHF. Combining the CDR3 with reference TRBV5-1 and TRBJ1-5 gives the whole variable domain KAGVTQTPRYLIKTRGQQVTLSCSPISGHRSVSWYQQTPGQGLQFLFEYFSETQRNKGNFPGRFSGRQFSNSRSEMNVSTLELGDSALYLCASSLGDFAQPQHFGDGTRLSIL.

Notes on this clone: The same CDR3 arises from other DNA sequences in this sample as well. The chain is built from TRBV11-3 and TRBJ2-3; no clear D. The germline V gene encodes CDR1 SGHNT and CDR2 YENEEA. Trimming removed 0 bases from V and 4 bases from J, with 2 bases in between. The CDR3 loop spans 12 amino acids. CDR3 bases: TGTGCCAGCAGCTTAGACTCAGATACGCAGTATTTT. Encoded protein: CASSLDSDTQYF.

This chain uses TRBV28 with TRBJ2-1, with 12 bases fitting TRBD2. Trimming took 2 bases from V and 9 from J; bases not matched to a gene: 2. CDR3 length equals 14 residues. From germline, CDR1 is MDHEN and CDR2 SYDVKM. CDR3 protein: CASSLLAGGIEQFF. The CDR3 DNA is TGTGCCAGCAGTTTACTAGCGGGAGGGATTGAGCAGTTCTTC.

The chain joins TRBV9 to TRBJ2-1, with TRBD2 identical over 7 bases. The germline CDR1 and CDR2 sequences are SGDLS and YYNGEE. This CDR3 is 16 amino acids long. J was trimmed by 0 bases and V by 6 bases; bases with no gene match: 9. CDR3 sequence reads: CASNPGGAPSYNEQFF. The CDR3 DNA is TGTGCCAGCAACCCGGGGGGAGCGCCCTCCTACAATGAGCAGTTCTTC.

The V call is TRBV11-2, the J call TRBJ2-1, with TRBD2 as a possible D gene (5 bases). V lost 5 bases, J lost 2 bases, and 13 bases lay in between. CDR3 length: 15 amino acids. Germline V gene data show CDR1 as SGHAT and CDR2 as FQNNGV. CDR3 sequence (DNA): TGTGCCAGCAGCGTACTAATCGGGACCTACAATGAGCAGTTCTTC. This codes for CASSVLIGTYNEQFF.